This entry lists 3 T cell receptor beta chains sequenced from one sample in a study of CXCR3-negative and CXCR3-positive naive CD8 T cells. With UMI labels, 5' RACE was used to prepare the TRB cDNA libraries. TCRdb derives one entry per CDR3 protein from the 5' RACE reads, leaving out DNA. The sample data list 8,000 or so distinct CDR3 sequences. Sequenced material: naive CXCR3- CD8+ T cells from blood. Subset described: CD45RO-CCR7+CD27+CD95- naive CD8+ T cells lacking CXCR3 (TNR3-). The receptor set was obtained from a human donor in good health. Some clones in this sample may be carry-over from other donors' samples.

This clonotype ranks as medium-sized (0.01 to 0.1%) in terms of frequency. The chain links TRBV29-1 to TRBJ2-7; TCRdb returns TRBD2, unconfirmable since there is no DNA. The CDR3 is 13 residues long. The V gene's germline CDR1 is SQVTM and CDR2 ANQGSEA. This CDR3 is CSVASPSAYEQYF.

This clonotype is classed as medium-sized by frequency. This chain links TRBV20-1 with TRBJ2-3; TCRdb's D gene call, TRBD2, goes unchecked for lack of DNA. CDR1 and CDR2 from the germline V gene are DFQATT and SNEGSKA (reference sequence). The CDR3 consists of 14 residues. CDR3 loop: CSADSGAFTDTQYF.

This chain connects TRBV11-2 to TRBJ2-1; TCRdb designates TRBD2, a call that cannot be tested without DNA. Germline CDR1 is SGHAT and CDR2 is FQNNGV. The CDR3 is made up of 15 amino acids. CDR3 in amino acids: CASSLGTSGSDEQFF.